This is a list of T cell receptor beta chains from one sample in a study of naive and memory T cell subsets. TCRdb passed the UMI-ligation and nested PCR reads through MiXCR, listing each CDR3 protein once. Among about 85,000 distinct CDR3 sequences listed, about an eighth were seen once. The sequencing sample was made of central memory CD4+ T cells from blood. These receptors were obtained from a human donor in good health. Both conserved end residues are trimmed from each CDR3. The order of the fields is V gene, CDR3 protein.

TRBV18	ASSRDPYEQY
TRBV30	AWNPAGDSPLH
TRBV7-2	ASSDGGRPDTQY
TRBV6-5	ASSQPNRGDTQY
TRBV29-1	SVDVGGLADTQY
TRBV4-2	ASNQRVPTSGADTGELF
TRBV20-1	SARDPSGSLYEQY
TRBV20-1	SAERKETQY
TRBV11-2	ASSRLVGERYNEQF
TRBV2	ASIRLEGGEQY
TRBV30	AWSVLGPNEQF
TRBV5-5	ASSPRTGGIGELF
TRBV5-4	AFSRTGGPYEQY
TRBV19	ASSIQGRMGYT
TRBV18	ASSPPRTSGGNEQF
TRBV19	ASSIDLGGEAF
TRBV12-3/TRBV12-4	ASGREEKETQY
TRBV20-1	SARDLGRKPNYGYT
TRBV27	ASSLYGQGVNSPLH
TRBV6-5	ASSAGTSGRTDTQY
TRBV6-2/TRBV6-3	ASSYSGRVQETQY
TRBV5-1	ASMDSGTSGYTGELF
TRBV20-1	SARDTRGEKLF
TRBV5-1	ASSAGTSGNQQF
TRBV29-1	SVGGSGELF
TRBV4-1	ASSHLGLVLNEQF
TRBV19	ASSIGSGTEAF
TRBV24-1	ATSASDRGDNQPQH
TRBV5-1	ASRPGSGAYNSPLH
TRBV18	ASSSGTGNSGNTIY
TRBV12-3/TRBV12-4	ASSLAPDFLNTEAF
TRBV20-1	SAFPGTGRQSEQY
TRBV3-1	ASSQGNSGNTIY
TRBV5-6	ASSLAVADYQETQY
TRBV29-1	SVEEAANEQY
TRBV7-3	ASSHQPPSPLH
TRBV9	ASRPSPYTGELF
TRBV19	ASSIGRTSGLAEQF
TRBV5-1	ASRSSGRWAGELF
TRBV29-1	SVGLQAGTMDTQY
TRBV29-1	SVQGQGHYGYT
TRBV5-1	ASSLMSPYGYT
TRBV28	ASSLGEGPDGEY
TRBV2	ASSGRTPYEQY
TRBV11-2	ASSLRGGQSSYNSPLH
TRBV12-3/TRBV12-4	ASSPATRIYNEQF
TRBV10-3	AISESGRASTDTQY
TRBV30	AWSPSTDTQY
TRBV7-2	ASSPEGQGYQPQH
TRBV29-1	SVARGGNEQF
TRBV18	ASSPASGSYNEQF
TRBV29-1	SVEIARGRNEQF
TRBV20-1	SLSSGPNNEQF
TRBV25-1	ASSGGTVNTEAF
TRBV7-2	ASRPRSGVNQY
TRBV5-5	ASSPGQGSTSTYNEQF
TRBV20-1	SARQYEQY
TRBV3-1	ASRGSRSGTGELF
TRBV12-3/TRBV12-4	ASSLSGIGNQPQH
TRBV12-3/TRBV12-4	ASSQGHSNTEAF